What follows describes a single TCR beta chain. One end of the junction is discordant with germline, which a read error may explain. This sample stems from a study of T cells in Graves' hyperthyroidism and ophthalmopathy. Amplification yielded TCR beta CDR3 regions, with RNA transcripts as the source. HTBI primers were the set used in a first-round RT-PCR of the TCR CDR3. TCRdb reanalysed the multiplex PCR reads using MiXCR and keeps one entry per CDR3 protein. The table lists about 840,000 distinct CDR3 sequences, 38% of them singletons, with 8.9% in the top ten. Disease duration under 2 months; hyperthyroidism patients were aged 18 to 65. Exclusion criteria comprised uncontrolled infection, other autoimmune disease, pregnancy or lactation. The CDR3 covers 15 residues.

This chain connects TRBV12-3 or TRBV12-4 to TRBJ2-7; possible D gene TRBD2, 7 bases. Sequencing was carried out using blood. The clonotype comes from a man aged 18 to 35 with Graves' hyperthyroidism. The CDR3 loop is CGSSYSGTPIYEQYF. Here the CDR3 DNA reads TGTGGCAGCAGTTACAGCGGGACACCTATCTACGAGCAGTACTTC.